Listed below are T cell receptor beta chains from one sample, sequenced in a study of human T cells and chemical hapten exposure. TCRdb redid the calling of the 5' RACE reads with MiXCR, one entry per CDR3 protein. The data hold 65,000 to 90,000 distinct CDR3 sequences, with more than 15% observed a single time. These receptors all stem from a female donor in good health. Both conserved end residues are part of each CDR3. Fields, in order: clone size, D gene, V gene, J gene, CDR3 DNA, CDR3 protein. D genes are given only for firm matches. Clone size appears in some rows only: once, few, many, or a class for an expanded clone.

NA,NA,TRBV20-1,TRBJ2-1,TGCAGTGCTAGAGAGGGTTACAATGAGCAGTTCTTC,CSAREGYNEQFF
NA,TRBD1,TRBV30,TRBJ1-1,TGTGCCTGGAGTGTACGGGACAGGAACACTGAAGCTTTCTTT,CAWSVRDRNTEAFF
few,TRBD2,TRBV20-1,TRBJ2-7,TGCAGTGCCAGGAGCGGGAGGACCTACGAGCAGTACTTC,CSARSGRTYEQYF
NA,TRBD1,TRBV5-1,TRBJ2-5,TGCGCCAGCAGCTCGGGACAGGGGCAAGAGACCCAGTACTTC,CASSSGQGQETQYF
few,TRBD2,TRBV4-2,TRBJ2-3,TGTGCCAGCAGCCAAGATCTGGCTAGCGGGAGGATCACAGATACGCAGTATTTT,CASSQDLASGRITDTQYF
few,NA,TRBV4-3,TRBJ2-6,TGCGCCAGCAGCCAAGACGGGCTCTCTGGGGCCAACGTCCTGACTTTC,CASSQDGLSGANVLTF
NA,TRBD1,TRBV12-3/TRBV12-4,TRBJ1-1,TGTGCCAGCAGTTTAGGGGGACAGGCTGAATTGAACACTGAAGCTTTCTTT,CASSLGGQAELNTEAFF
many,TRBD2,TRBV6-4,TRBJ2-6,TGTGCCAGCAGTGGGACTAGCGGCTCTGGGGCCAACGTCCTGACTTTC,CASSGTSGSGANVLTF
NA,NA,TRBV7-2,TRBJ1-1,TGTGCCAGCAGCTTATCCCAGGGGCTTTTGAACACTGAAGCTTTCTTT,CASSLSQGLLNTEAFF
few,TRBD1,TRBV25-1,TRBJ2-7,TGTGCCAGCAGTGGACCCCCCGGGACAGCCTACGAGCAGTACTTC,CASSGPPGTAYEQYF
NA,NA,TRBV20-1,TRBJ2-3,TGCAGTGCTAAAGATCTTAGCGGTACTGTTGCGTATTTT,CSAKDLSGTVAYF
NA,TRBD2,TRBV28,TRBJ2-3,TGTGCCAGCAGTTTCCCGCCCCGCTTTAGCGGGAGGTACACAGATACGCAGTATTTT,CASSFPPRFSGRYTDTQYF
NA,NA,TRBV2,TRBJ2-1,TGTGCCAGCATTCAGGAAAGCTCCTACAATGAGCAGTTCTTC,CASIQESSYNEQFF
NA,TRBD2,TRBV7-2,TRBJ2-3,TGTGCCAGCAGCTTAGTAGGCCTAGCGGGGGGCTTCCCTAGCACAGATACGCAGTATTTT,CASSLVGLAGGFPSTDTQYF
few,TRBD1,TRBV4-3,TRBJ1-4,TGCGCCAGCAGCCAATCAGGGGGACAGCCAAATGAAAAACTGTTTTTT,CASSQSGGQPNEKLFF
many,TRBD2,TRBV6-5,TRBJ2-2,TGTGCCAGCTCGGGGGGAATCACCGGGGAGCTGTTTTTT,CASSGGITGELFF
NA,NA,TRBV12-3/TRBV12-4,TRBJ2-2,TGTGCCAGCAGTTTAGCCGGACACACCGGGGAGCTGTTTTTT,CASSLAGHTGELFF
NA,TRBD2,TRBV27,TRBJ2-7,TGTGCCAGCAGTGGACTAGCGGGGGGCTACGAGCTGTACTTC,CASSGLAGGYELYF
many,NA,TRBV12-3/TRBV12-4,TRBJ1-3,TGTGCCAGCAGTTTCGAGGGAAACACCATATATTTT,CASSFEGNTIYF
NA,NA,TRBV2,TRBJ2-1,TGTGCCAGCAGTTACACTACCGGACAGTACAATGAGCAGTTCTTC,CASSYTTGQYNEQFF
NA,TRBD2,TRBV20-1,TRBJ2-7,TGCAGTGCTAGAGCCCTCTTCTTCGGACTAGCGGGAGGGACCTACGAGCAGTACTTC,CSARALFFGLAGGTYEQYF
NA,NA,TRBV21-1,TRBJ2-7,TGTGCCAGCAGCAAAACATTCAAATTGGCCTACGAGCAGTACTTC,CASSKTFKLAYEQYF
NA,NA,TRBV28,TRBJ2-3,TGTGCCAGCAGTTTATTCCCACAGGGTGGCACAGATACGCAGTATTTT,CASSLFPQGGTDTQYF
few,NA,TRBV5-1,TRBJ2-2,TGCGCCAGCAGCAGGGATGGTCAGCGATCGAACACCGGGGAGCTGTTTTTT,CASSRDGQRSNTGELFF
many,TRBD2,TRBV7-2,TRBJ2-6,TGTGCCAGCAGCTTAGCTAGCGGGGGTTCCGTCCTGACTTTC,CASSLASGGSVLTF
NA,TRBD2,TRBV9,TRBJ2-7,TGTGCCAGCAGCGTAGCTCCGGGAGGGCCGGGGGAGCAGTACTTC,CASSVAPGGPGEQYF
many,TRBD2,TRBV3-1,TRBJ2-1,TGTGCCAGCAGCCAAGGGACTAGCGCCCAATACTCCTACAATGAGCAGTTCTTC,CASSQGTSAQYSYNEQFF
few,TRBD1,TRBV6-1,TRBJ1-4,TGTGCCAGCAGATCCGGACAGGGTCGGGAAAAACTGTTTTTT,CASRSGQGREKLFF
few,TRBD1,TRBV11-2,TRBJ2-2,TGTGCCAGCAGCTCCCCGACAGGGTCGGCCGGGGAGCTGTTTTTT,CASSSPTGSAGELFF
few,NA,TRBV4-2,TRBJ2-1,TGTGCCAGCAGCCAAGAGACGCAGAGCTCCTACAATGAGCAGTTCTTC,CASSQETQSSYNEQFF
NA,NA,TRBV7-2,TRBJ2-1,TGTGCCAGCAGTCAGGGGGCGGGGGGGTACAATGAGCAGTTCTTC,CASSQGAGGYNEQFF
NA,NA,TRBV5-1,TRBJ1-1,TGCGCCAGCAGCTTGGACCTCAGAACTGAAGCTTTCTTT,CASSLDLRTEAFF
few,NA,TRBV6-6,TRBJ1-1,TGTGCCAGCAGTTCACTGGGGACTGAAGCTTTCTTT,CASSSLGTEAFF
NA,NA,TRBV7-2,TRBJ1-1,TGTGCCAGCAGCTTGTGGACTGAAGCTTTCTTT,CASSLWTEAFF
few,TRBD1,TRBV7-9,TRBJ2-5,TGTGCCAGCAGCCCATGGGACAGTCAAGAGACCCAGTACTTC,CASSPWDSQETQYF
many,NA,TRBV29-1,TRBJ1-2,TGCAGCGTTGCGGAGCAGGCCGACTATGGCTACACCTTC,CSVAEQADYGYTF
NA,NA,TRBV20-1,TRBJ1-5,TGCAGTGCTACCCAGGGATATAGCAATCAGCCCCAGCATTTT,CSATQGYSNQPQHF
NA,NA,TRBV7-2,TRBJ1-4,TGTGCCAGCAGCCAGCGACCAACTAATGAAAAACTGTTTTTT,CASSQRPTNEKLFF
NA,NA,TRBV5-4,TRBJ2-6,TGTGCCAGCAGCTTGGATCCCAGGGGAGCGTCAGGGGCCAACGTCCTGACTTTC,CASSLDPRGASGANVLTF
NA,TRBD1,TRBV20-1,TRBJ1-5,TGCAGTGCCAACCAAGGGACAGGGGACGGGCCCCAGCATTTT,CSANQGTGDGPQHF
many,TRBD1,TRBV6-2/TRBV6-3,TRBJ1-2,TGTGCCAGCACCCAGGGACAGTACTATGGCTACACCTTC,CASTQGQYYGYTF
NA,TRBD1,TRBV20-1,TRBJ2-2,TGCAGTGCTACCCGGGACAGATACACCGGGGAGCTGTTTTTT,CSATRDRYTGELFF
NA,TRBD2,TRBV6-4,TRBJ2-1,TGTGCCAGCAGTGGGACTAGCGGGAGTTTGGATGAGCAGTTCTTC,CASSGTSGSLDEQFF
few,TRBD1,TRBV10-3,TRBJ2-1,TGTGCCACCGCGGGACAGGGGGCGAATGAGCAGTTCTTC,CATAGQGANEQFF
NA,NA,TRBV6-6,TRBJ1-4,TGTGCCAGCAGACCACATCAGGGAAGGGAAAAACTGTTTTTT,CASRPHQGREKLFF
NA,TRBD2,TRBV25-1,TRBJ2-7,TGTGCCAGCAGTGAATATCGGCTAGCGGGAAACGAGCAGTACTTC,CASSEYRLAGNEQYF